The present TCR beta chain was sequenced within a study of blood T cell repertoires in COVID-19. V dropped 1 base and J dropped 7 bases, with 14 bases sitting between them. The CDR3 runs 15 residues. Germline V gives CDR1 MNHEY, CDR2 SMNVEV (reference sequence). Data came from immunoSEQ multiplex PCR; TCRdb stores just in-frame clones and leaves some out. The repertoire includes 100,000 to 150,000 clones, about 88% of them detected once, and over 1% sits in the top ten. The sample was peripheral blood. The chain joins TRBV27 to TRBJ2-1, with D possibly TRBD2 on 5 matching bases. The sequence came from an elderly woman with acute or convalescent COVID-19. The CDR3 coding sequence is TGTGCCAGCAGTTTATGGCTAGCAGGAAGGAATGAGCAGTTCTTC. This gives the protein CASSLWLAGRNEQFF.